This entry concerns a single TCR beta chain. What antigen it recognizes has not been identified. No much larger clone is present one base from it, and per-base qualities are unavailable. The sample comes from a study of blood T cell repertoires in COVID-19 (dated by TCRdb to about 2020). About the study as a whole: Samples from collaborators originated in the United States, Italy and Spain and spanned both the acute and convalescent phases of COVID-19. The material from the prospective study consisted of cDNA or gDNA derived from T cells, B-cell-depleted T cells, or PBMCs. Deeply sampled blood TCRbeta repertoires from subjects exposed to, actively infected with, or recovered from COVID-19 were included in the dataset. The repertoires were made available in a free public database intended to serve as a resource for research on the immune response to SARS-CoV-2. Samples were obtained from the ongoing ImmuneRACE study (first 160 participants) and from over 1,000 subjects provided by 6 global collaborators. Sample metadata almost always included a de-identified subject ID, COVID-19 status, age in years and sex. Where HLA class I and class II types were available, the types were taken from metadata supplied by the sample provider, not from assay-based typing.

General conclusions and limits of the study: Clinical and demographic metadata were provided uncurated, with the amount varying by source and participant.

Measured from the cysteine to the phenylalanine, the CDR3 is 15 residues long. The sequence is cut down to CDR3 DNA, 45 bases in frame from base 1. V is trimmed back by 6 bases and J by 0 bases, and the junction contains 6 bases that no gene match accounts for. Per the germline V gene (reference sequence), LGHDT is the CDR1 and YNNKEL is the CDR2. The immunoSEQ Assay, a bias-controlled multiplex PCR, was used to amplify TCRbeta CDR3 regions from genomic DNA. Processing in the source paper ran as follows. The number of nucleated cells in each sample was estimated by amplification of reference gene primers within the assay. To quantify the absolute abundance of each unique TCRbeta CDR3 rearrangement, sequence reads were collapsed and filtered. For each sample, productive Simpson clonality was calculated as the square root of Simpson's diversity index over productive rearrangements. TCRdb re-hosts the immuneACCESS table, in-frame sequences only. Its copies lack some clones; in the studies checked, an unresolved V gene accounts for under half of them, and the cause for the rest is not known. V and J calls and clone size follow that table, whereas D and trimming were derived from the DNA. The sample has roughly 440,000 clones on record, approximately 88% of them singletons. The top ten clonotypes cover over 10% of the sample.

One collaborating source in Seattle enrolled patients during active infection and followed them longitudinally through the course of disease. Collaborating institutions collected whole blood in K2EDTA tubes following their own protocols. For TCRbeta analysis, collaborators shipped samples in one of three forms: frozen whole blood, isolated PBMCs, or DNA extracted from either of those sample types. The receptor's source is a woman aged 50 to 65 with COVID-19, enrolled during active disease. Sequences were obtained from peripheral blood. Rearrangement joined TRBV3-1 (or the pseudogene TRBV3-2) to TRBJ1-1, with 8 bases aligning to TRBD1. Read as DNA, the sequence is TGTGCCAGCAGTCGGACAGGGAGTGTGAACACTGAAGCTTTCTTT. It translates as CASSRTGSVNTEAFF.